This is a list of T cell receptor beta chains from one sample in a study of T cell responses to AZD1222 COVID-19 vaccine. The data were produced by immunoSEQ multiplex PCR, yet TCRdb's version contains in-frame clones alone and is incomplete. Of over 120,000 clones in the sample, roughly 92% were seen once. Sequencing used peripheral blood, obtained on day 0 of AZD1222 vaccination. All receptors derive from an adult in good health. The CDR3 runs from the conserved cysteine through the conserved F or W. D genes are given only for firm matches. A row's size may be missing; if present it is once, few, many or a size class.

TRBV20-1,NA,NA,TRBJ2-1,CSASRGELGNEQFF,TGCAGTGCTAGTAGGGGGGAGTTGGGGAATGAGCAGTTCTTC
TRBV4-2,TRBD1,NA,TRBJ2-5,CASTPGTGREETQYF,TGTGCCAGCACCCCGGGGACAGGGAGGGAAGAGACCCAGTACTTC
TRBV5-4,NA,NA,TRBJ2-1,CASSILKQPTTPKQFF,TGTGCCAGCAGCATCCTAAAACAGCCGACTACCCCAAAGCAGTTCTTC
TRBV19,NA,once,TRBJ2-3,CASSISASASTDTQYF,TGTGCCAGTAGTATTAGCGCTAGCGCGAGCACAGATACGCAGTATTTT
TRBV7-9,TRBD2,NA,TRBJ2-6,CASSQTEGRESGANVLTF,TGTGCCAGCAGTCAAACCGAGGGGAGGGAATCGGGGGCCAACGTCCTGACTTTC
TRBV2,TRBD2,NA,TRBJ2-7,CASLPWTSGVYEQYF,TGTGCCAGCCTTCCTTGGACTAGCGGGGTCTACGAGCAGTACTTC
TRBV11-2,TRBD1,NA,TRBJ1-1,CASSARTGGLNTEAFF,TGTGCCAGCAGCGCCCGGACAGGGGGATTGAACACTGAAGCTTTCTTT
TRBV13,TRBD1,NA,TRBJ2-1,CASSFPGQGNNEQFF,TGTGCCAGCAGCTTCCCGGGACAGGGGAACAATGAGCAGTTCTTC
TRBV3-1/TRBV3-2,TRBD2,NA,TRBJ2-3,CASSQLSFSGTSTDTQYF,TGTGCCAGCAGCCAATTATCCTTCAGCGGGACTAGCACAGATACGCAGTATTTT
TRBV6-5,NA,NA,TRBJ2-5,CATSLGGAGQETQYF,TGTGCCACCTCCCTAGGGGGGGCAGGGCAAGAGACCCAGTACTTC
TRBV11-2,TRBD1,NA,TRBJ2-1,CASSYRGSYNEQFF,TGTGCCAGCAGCTACAGGGGTTCCTACAATGAGCAGTTCTTC
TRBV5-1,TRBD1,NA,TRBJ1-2,CASSPGTAGYGYGYTF,TGCGCCAGCAGCCCGGGGACAGCCGGGTATGGCTATGGCTACACCTTC
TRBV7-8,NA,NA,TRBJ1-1,CASSLKETYLNTEAFF,TGTGCCAGCAGCTTAAAGGAGACCTACTTGAACACTGAAGCTTTCTTT
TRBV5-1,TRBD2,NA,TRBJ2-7,CASSSLAGVGEQYF,TGCGCCAGCAGTTCTCTAGCGGGAGTTGGCGAGCAGTACTTC
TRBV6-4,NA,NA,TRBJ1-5,CASSEQASGQPQHF,TGTGCCAGCAGTGAACAGGCCTCGGGTCAGCCCCAGCATTTT
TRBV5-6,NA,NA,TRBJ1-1,CASGIYRRTSGTEAFF,TGTGCCAGCGGCATCTACAGGCGGACGTCGGGAACTGAAGCTTTCTTT
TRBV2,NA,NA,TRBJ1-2,CASSTGRNYGYTF,TGTGCCAGCAGTACGGGACGGAACTATGGCTACACCTTC
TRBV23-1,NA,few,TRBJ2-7,CASGKHYEQYF,TGCGCCAGCGGGAAACACTACGAGCAGTACTTC
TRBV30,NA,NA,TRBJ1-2,CAWSVESGYRGYTF,TGTGCCTGGAGTGTGGAATCGGGGTATCGGGGCTACACCTTC
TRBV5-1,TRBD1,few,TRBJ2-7,CASKGQTSSYEQYF,TGCGCCAGCAAGGGACAGACCAGCTCCTACGAGCAGTACTTC
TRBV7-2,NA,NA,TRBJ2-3,CPPWGKDTQYF,TGCCCCCCGTGGGGAAAAGATACGCAGTATTTT
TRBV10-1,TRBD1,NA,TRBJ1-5,CASPRGQGESNQPQHF,TGCGCCAGCCCGAGGGGACAGGGTGAGAGCAATCAGCCCCAGCATTTT
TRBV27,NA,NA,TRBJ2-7,CASSLRQVSSYEQYF,TGTGCCAGCAGTTTAAGGCAGGTTAGCTCCTACGAGCAGTACTTC
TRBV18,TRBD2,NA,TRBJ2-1,CASSPSRGREDHNEQFF,TGTGCCAGCTCCCCCTCCCGGGGGCGGGAGGACCACAATGAGCAGTTCTTC
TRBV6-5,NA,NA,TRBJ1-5,CASSFSLGQPQHF,TGTGCCAGCAGTTTCTCGCTGGGACAGCCCCAGCATTTT
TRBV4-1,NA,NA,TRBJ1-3,CASSHITPSGNTIYF,TGCGCCAGCAGCCACATAACCCCGTCTGGAAACACCATATATTTT
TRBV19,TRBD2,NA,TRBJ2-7,CASSSRFGLAGVSYEQYF,TGTGCCAGTAGTAGCAGATTTGGACTAGCGGGGGTCTCCTACGAGCAGTACTTC
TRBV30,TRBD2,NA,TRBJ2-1,CAWRRREALNQFF,TGTGCCTGGAGGAGGCGGGAGGCTCTGAATCAGTTCTTC
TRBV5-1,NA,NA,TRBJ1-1,CASMIVQGTEAFF,TGCGCCAGCATGATCGTTCAGGGGACTGAAGCTTTCTTT
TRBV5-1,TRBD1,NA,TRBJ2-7,CASSSPQGADEQYF,TGCGCCAGCAGCTCCCCGCAGGGGGCGGACGAGCAGTACTTC
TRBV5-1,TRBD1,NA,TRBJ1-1,CASSLAGTGLGAFF,TGCGCCAGCAGCTTGGCGGGGACAGGGTTAGGAGCTTTCTTT
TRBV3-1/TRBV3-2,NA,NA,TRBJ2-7,CASSRPDRETYEQYF,TGTGCCAGCAGCCGCCCGGACAGAGAGACCTACGAGCAGTACTTC
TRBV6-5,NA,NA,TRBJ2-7,CASSQPGTYEQYF,TGTGCCAGCAGTCAACCCGGGACCTACGAGCAGTACTTC
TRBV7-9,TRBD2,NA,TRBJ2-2,CASSFLAGARGELFF,TGTGCCAGCAGCTTCCTAGCGGGAGCCAGGGGGGAGCTGTTTTTT
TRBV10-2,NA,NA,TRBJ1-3,CASSGESGNTIYF,TGCGCCAGCAGTGGGGAGTCTGGAAACACCATATATTTT
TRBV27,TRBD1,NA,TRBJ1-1,CASRVRDRGRKAFF,TGTGCCAGCAGGGTCCGGGACAGGGGGCGAAAAGCTTTCTTT
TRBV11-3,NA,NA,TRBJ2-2,CASSLGGAANTGELFF,TGTGCCAGCAGCCTAGGAGGTGCCGCGAACACCGGGGAGCTGTTTTTT
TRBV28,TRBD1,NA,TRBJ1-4,CASSLDRGDEKLFF,TGTGCCAGCAGTTTAGACAGGGGAGATGAAAAACTGTTTTTT
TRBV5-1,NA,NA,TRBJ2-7,CASSFARQDSSYEQYF,TGCGCCAGCAGCTTTGCACGACAGGATAGCTCCTACGAGCAGTACTTC
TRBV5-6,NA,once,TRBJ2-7,CASSLNRYYYEQYF,TGTGCCAGCAGCTTGAACCGGTACTACTACGAGCAGTACTTC
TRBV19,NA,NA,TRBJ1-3,CASSHLGTSGNTIYF,TGTGCCAGTAGTCACCTGGGGACCTCTGGAAACACCATATATTTT
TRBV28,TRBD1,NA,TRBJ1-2,CASSPSRDRLNYGYTF,TGTGCCAGCAGTCCGTCTCGGGACAGGCTAAACTATGGCTACACCTTC
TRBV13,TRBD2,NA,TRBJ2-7,CASSLGISGAYEQYF,TGTGCCAGCAGCTTAGGTATTAGCGGGGCCTACGAGCAGTACTTC
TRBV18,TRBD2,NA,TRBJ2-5,CASSRTSGSRETQYF,TGTGCCAGCTCACGTACTAGCGGGAGCAGGGAGACCCAGTACTTC
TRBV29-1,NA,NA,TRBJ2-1,CSVDGGGPRLSYNEQFF,TGCAGCGTTGATGGGGGCGGTCCCCGCCTTTCCTACAATGAGCAGTTCTTC
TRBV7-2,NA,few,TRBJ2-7,CASSLAPSPSYEQYF,TGTGCCAGCAGCTTAGCTCCTAGCCCCTCCTACGAGCAGTACTTC
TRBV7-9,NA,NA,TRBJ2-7,CASSVRADSSYEQYF,TGTGCCAGCAGCGTACGGGCAGACAGCTCCTACGAGCAGTACTTC
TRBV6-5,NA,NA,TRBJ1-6,CASSYRQKRSPLHF,TGTGCCAGCAGTTACCGACAGAAAAGGTCACCCCTCCACTTT
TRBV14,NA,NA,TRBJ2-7,CASSQSRATQQYF,TGTGCCAGCAGCCAAAGCCGAGCCACCCAGCAGTACTTC
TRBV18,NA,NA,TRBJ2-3,CASSPRTATDTQYF,TGTGCCAGCTCACCGAGGACAGCCACAGATACGCAGTATTTT
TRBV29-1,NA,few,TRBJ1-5,CSVGSPGSGQPQHF,TGCAGCGTGGGGTCCCCGGGGTCAGGTCAGCCCCAGCATTTT
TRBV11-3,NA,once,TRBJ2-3,CASSRAGGGGTDTQYF,TGTGCCAGCAGCCGGGCAGGAGGTGGGGGAACAGATACGCAGTATTTT
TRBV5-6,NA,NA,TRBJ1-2,CASSLGTDFNYGYTF,TGTGCCAGCAGCCTTGGGACGGATTTCAACTATGGCTACACCTTC
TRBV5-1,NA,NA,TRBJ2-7,CASSIRDGAYEQYF,TGCGCCAGCAGCATCCGGGACGGTGCCTACGAGCAGTACTTC
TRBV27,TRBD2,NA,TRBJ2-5,CASSSLWTSGGQETQYF,TGTGCCAGCAGTTCCCTCTGGACTAGCGGGGGGCAAGAGACCCAGTACTTC
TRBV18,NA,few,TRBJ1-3,CASSPPGANTIYF,TGTGCCAGCTCACCACCGGGGGCGAACACCATATATTTT
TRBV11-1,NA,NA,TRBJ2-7,CASSSGGRRAEQYF,TGTGCCAGCAGCTCCGGGGGGCGTCGTGCCGAGCAGTACTTC
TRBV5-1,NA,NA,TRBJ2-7,CASSPGTFVNVPYEQYF,TGCGCCAGCAGCCCCGGGACCTTTGTTAACGTCCCCTACGAGCAGTACTTC